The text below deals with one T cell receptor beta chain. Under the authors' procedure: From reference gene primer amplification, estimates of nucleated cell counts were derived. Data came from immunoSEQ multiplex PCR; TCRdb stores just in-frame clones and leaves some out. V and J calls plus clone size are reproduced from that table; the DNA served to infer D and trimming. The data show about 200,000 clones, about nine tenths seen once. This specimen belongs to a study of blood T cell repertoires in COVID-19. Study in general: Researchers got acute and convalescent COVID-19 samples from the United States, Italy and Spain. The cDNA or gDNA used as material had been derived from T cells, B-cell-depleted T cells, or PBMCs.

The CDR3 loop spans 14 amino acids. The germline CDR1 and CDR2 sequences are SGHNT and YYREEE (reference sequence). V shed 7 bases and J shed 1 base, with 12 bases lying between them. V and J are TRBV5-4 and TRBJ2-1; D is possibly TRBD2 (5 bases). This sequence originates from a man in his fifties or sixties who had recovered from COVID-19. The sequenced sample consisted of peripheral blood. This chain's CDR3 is CASSPRESYNEQFF. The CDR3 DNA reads TGTGCCAGCTCCCCCCGGGAATCCTACAATGAGCAGTTCTTC.